A selection of T cell receptor beta chains follows, all from one sample in a study of cytomegalovirus exposure and HLA in healthy donors. Produced via immunoSEQ multiplex PCR; TCRdb's table is partial and in-frame only. The table for this sample gives around 48,000 clones. Sequenced sample: PBMCs. The receptors were gathered from a female donor in good health and CMV-seronegative. The CDR3 runs from the conserved cysteine through the conserved F or W. A D gene is named only where the DNA matches it firmly.

j_gene: TRBJ1-5
v_gene: TRBV2
len: 14
d_gene: -
CDR3nt: TGTGCCAGCAGTGAACCCTCAGGGAATCAGCCCCAGCATTTT
CDR3aa: CASSEPSGNQPQHF

j_gene: TRBJ2-1
v_gene: TRBV20-1
len: 11
d_gene: -
CDR3nt: TGCAGTGCTAGAGAGAGTAGTGAGCAGTTCTTC
CDR3aa: CSARESSEQFF

j_gene: TRBJ1-1
v_gene: TRBV5-1
len: 15
d_gene: TRBD1
CDR3nt: TGCGCCAGCAGCTTCTCGGGACAGCTGAACACTGAAGCTTTCTTT
CDR3aa: CASSFSGQLNTEAFF

j_gene: TRBJ2-2
v_gene: TRBV5-5
len: 16
d_gene: -
CDR3nt: TGTGCCAGCAGCTTGGCCAGGGGCGCGATCGTCGGGGAGCTGTTTTTT
CDR3aa: CASSLARGAIVGELFF

j_gene: TRBJ1-1
v_gene: TRBV30
len: 12
d_gene: -
CDR3nt: TGTGCCTGGAGGGGGGGGGCTTATCAAGCTTTCTTT
CDR3aa: CAWRGGAYQAFF

j_gene: TRBJ2-7
v_gene: TRBV4-1
len: 15
d_gene: -
CDR3nt: TGCGCCAGCAGCCAAGATCAAGGGGGAATCGGCGAGCAGTACTTC
CDR3aa: CASSQDQGGIGEQYF

j_gene: TRBJ1-1
v_gene: TRBV19
len: 14
d_gene: -
CDR3nt: TGTGCCAGTAGTATAGTGCGGGGGCCGGGTGAAGCTTTCTTT
CDR3aa: CASSIVRGPGEAFF

j_gene: TRBJ1-2
v_gene: TRBV7-8
len: 13
d_gene: -
CDR3nt: TGTGCCAGCAGCAGCACAGGGTTCTATGGCTACACCTTC
CDR3aa: CASSSTGFYGYTF

j_gene: TRBJ1-1
v_gene: TRBV29-1
len: 14
d_gene: TRBD1
CDR3nt: TGCAGCGTTGCCCCCGGGACAGGGGGCACTGAAGCTTTCTTT
CDR3aa: CSVAPGTGGTEAFF

j_gene: TRBJ1-2
v_gene: TRBV19
len: 16
d_gene: TRBD1
CDR3nt: TGTGCCAGTAGTGGTTATGGACAGGGCCTAAACTATGGCTACACCTTC
CDR3aa: CASSGYGQGLNYGYTF

j_gene: TRBJ2-7
v_gene: TRBV9
len: 13
d_gene: -
CDR3nt: TGTGCCAGCAGCGTAGGAGAGACCTACGAGCAGTACTTC
CDR3aa: CASSVGETYEQYF

j_gene: TRBJ2-3
v_gene: TRBV15
len: 19
d_gene: TRBD2
CDR3nt: TGTGCCACCAGCAGAGGGACTAGCGGGGGGGGAGTCCACACAGATACGCAGTATTTT
CDR3aa: CATSRGTSGGGVHTDTQYF

j_gene: TRBJ1-2
v_gene: TRBV5-1
len: 14
d_gene: -
CDR3nt: TGCGCCAGCAGCTTGGTTCCAGATAACTATGGCTACACCTTC
CDR3aa: CASSLVPDNYGYTF

j_gene: TRBJ2-3
v_gene: TRBV4-3
len: 16
d_gene: TRBD2
CDR3nt: TGCGCCAGCAGCCAGACTAGCGGGGGGGCAGGGGATACGCAGTATTTT
CDR3aa: CASSQTSGGAGDTQYF

j_gene: TRBJ1-2
v_gene: TRBV7-2
len: 14
d_gene: TRBD1
CDR3nt: TGTGCCAGCAGCCAGGACAGGACCCTCTATGGCTACACCTTC
CDR3aa: CASSQDRTLYGYTF

j_gene: TRBJ1-1
v_gene: TRBV18
len: 15
d_gene: TRBD1
CDR3nt: TGTGCCAGCTCACCACTGGACAGGGGGCTTAAGGAAGCTTTCTTT
CDR3aa: CASSPLDRGLKEAFF

j_gene: TRBJ2-5
v_gene: TRBV11-3
len: 17
d_gene: TRBD1
CDR3nt: TGTGCCAGCAGCCTAAGCCCGGGACAGGGGTGGCAAGAGACCCAGTACTTC
CDR3aa: CASSLSPGQGWQETQYF

j_gene: TRBJ1-2
v_gene: TRBV6-1
len: 17
d_gene: TRBD1
CDR3nt: TGTGCCAGCAGTGAATCTTCAGGGGGCATAAGGAATTATGGCTACACCTTC
CDR3aa: CASSESSGGIRNYGYTF

j_gene: TRBJ1-2
v_gene: TRBV5-4
len: 13
d_gene: TRBD1
CDR3nt: TGTGCCAGCAGCCCGACAGGGGTGGGAGGCTACACCTTC
CDR3aa: CASSPTGVGGYTF

j_gene: TRBJ1-1
v_gene: TRBV7-9
len: 15
d_gene: TRBD1
CDR3nt: TGTGCCAGCAGCTTATGGACAGGGGCGAACACTGAAGCTTTCTTT
CDR3aa: CASSLWTGANTEAFF

j_gene: TRBJ1-1
v_gene: TRBV7-9
len: 12
d_gene: -
CDR3nt: TGTGCCAGCAGCTCATCGAGGGGGGAAGCTTTCTTT
CDR3aa: CASSSSRGEAFF

j_gene: TRBJ2-7
v_gene: TRBV6-1
len: 19
d_gene: TRBD2
CDR3nt: TGTGCCAGCAGTGACATCGGGACTAGCGGGAGCGGTTGGTTCGACGAGCAGTACTTC
CDR3aa: CASSDIGTSGSGWFDEQYF

j_gene: TRBJ1-5
v_gene: TRBV19
len: 17
d_gene: -
CDR3nt: TGTGCCAGTAGTATAGATCTCGCCCAGGGATTGAATCAGCCCCAGCATTTT
CDR3aa: CASSIDLAQGLNQPQHF

j_gene: TRBJ2-3
v_gene: TRBV29-1
len: 14
d_gene: -
CDR3nt: TGCAGCGTTGAAGTCCCCCCTGGCACAGATACGCAGTATTTT
CDR3aa: CSVEVPPGTDTQYF

j_gene: TRBJ2-7
v_gene: TRBV29-1
len: 12
d_gene: -
CDR3nt: TGCAGCGTCGGTGCCAGGGGCCACGAGCAGTACTTC
CDR3aa: CSVGARGHEQYF

j_gene: TRBJ2-5
v_gene: TRBV4-1
len: 14
d_gene: -
CDR3nt: TGCGCCAGCAGCCAAGAGCAGGGGAGAGAGACCCAGTACTTC
CDR3aa: CASSQEQGRETQYF

j_gene: TRBJ1-1
v_gene: TRBV18
len: 15
d_gene: -
CDR3nt: TGTGCCAGCTCACCCTTGGTAGGGGATCCCACTGAAGCTTTCTTT
CDR3aa: CASSPLVGDPTEAFF

j_gene: TRBJ1-1
v_gene: TRBV4-2
len: 14
d_gene: TRBD1
CDR3nt: TGTGCCAGCAGCCAAGAATTCGACAGGGGAAAAGCTTTCTTT
CDR3aa: CASSQEFDRGKAFF

j_gene: TRBJ1-1
v_gene: TRBV6-6
len: 15
d_gene: TRBD1
CDR3nt: TGTGCCAGCGCCCTCCCGGGACAGGGGGAGACTGAAGCTTTCTTT
CDR3aa: CASALPGQGETEAFF

j_gene: TRBJ1-6
v_gene: TRBV5-6
len: 17
d_gene: TRBD1
CDR3nt: TGTGCCAGCAGCTCCGTACAGGGGAGGTTTAATAATTCACCCCTCCACTTT
CDR3aa: CASSSVQGRFNNSPLHF

j_gene: TRBJ2-6
v_gene: TRBV5-1
len: 15
d_gene: -
CDR3nt: TGCGCCAGCAGCTTGGCCAGCTCTGGGGCCAACGTCCTGACTTTC
CDR3aa: CASSLASSGANVLTF

j_gene: TRBJ1-6
v_gene: TRBV7-2
len: 13
d_gene: -
CDR3nt: TGTGCCAGCAGCTTCGGGCTCGGGGAACCCCTCCACTTT
CDR3aa: CASSFGLGEPLHF

j_gene: TRBJ1-3
v_gene: TRBV30
len: 19
d_gene: TRBD1
CDR3nt: TGTGCCTGGAGTGTGGGACAGGGGGCTAGATTACTTTCTGGAAACACCATATATTTT
CDR3aa: CAWSVGQGARLLSGNTIYF

j_gene: TRBJ1-1
v_gene: TRBV19
len: 19
d_gene: -
CDR3nt: TGTGCCAGTAGTATTAAGGGGAAGAGTTATCTTAGATTGAACACTGAAGCTTTCTTT
CDR3aa: CASSIKGKSYLRLNTEAFF

j_gene: TRBJ2-5
v_gene: TRBV7-2
len: 16
d_gene: -
CDR3nt: TGTGCCAGCAGCTTAGCCTCCCAGGGCCCGTTAGAGACCCAGTACTTC
CDR3aa: CASSLASQGPLETQYF